The clone carrying this T cell receptor beta chain was counted ten times or more. Its antigen is undetermined. The record originates from a study of T cells in Graves' hyperthyroidism and ophthalmopathy. TCR beta CDR3 sequences were amplified from RNA transcripts. Using the HTBI primer set, a first-round RT-PCR was run on the TCR CDR3. TCRdb reprocessed the multiplex PCR reads with MiXCR, giving one entry per CDR3 protein. Of hundreds of thousands of distinct CDR3 sequences detected, roughly 37% appear once; the ten largest clones hold 7.5% to 9.5%. The CDR3 covers 14 residues. V lost 0 bases, J lost 4 bases, and 13 bases lay in between. The germline V gene encodes CDR1 SQVTM and CDR2 ANQGSEA. Findings of the study overall: Blood samples included most of the expanded thyroid clonotypes exceeding 0.001.

The receptor comes from a man between 18 and 29 years old with Graves' hyperthyroidism. This sequence joins TRBV29-1 and TRBJ2-7, with D perhaps TRBD2 (5 bases). The material sequenced was blood. In DNA, the CDR3 is TGCAGCGTTGAAGATCGGCCGGGCGGGTACGAGCAGTACTTC. Encoded protein: CSVEDRPGGYEQYF.